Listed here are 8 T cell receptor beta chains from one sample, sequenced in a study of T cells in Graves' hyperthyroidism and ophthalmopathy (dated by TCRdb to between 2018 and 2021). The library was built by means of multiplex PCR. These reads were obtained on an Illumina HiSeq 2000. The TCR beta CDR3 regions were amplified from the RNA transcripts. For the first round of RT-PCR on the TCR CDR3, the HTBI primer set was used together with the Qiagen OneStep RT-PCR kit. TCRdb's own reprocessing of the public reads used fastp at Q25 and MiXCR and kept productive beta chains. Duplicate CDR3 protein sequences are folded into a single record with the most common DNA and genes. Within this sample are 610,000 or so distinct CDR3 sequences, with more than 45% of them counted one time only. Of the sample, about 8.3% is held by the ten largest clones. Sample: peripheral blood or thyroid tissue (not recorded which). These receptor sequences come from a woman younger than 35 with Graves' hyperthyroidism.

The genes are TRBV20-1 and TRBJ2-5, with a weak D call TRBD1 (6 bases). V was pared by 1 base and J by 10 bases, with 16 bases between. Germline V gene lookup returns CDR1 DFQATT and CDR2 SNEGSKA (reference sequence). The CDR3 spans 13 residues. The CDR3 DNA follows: TGCAGTGCTAGAGTACCAGGGGATCCGATCCAGTACTTC. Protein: CSARVPGDPIQYF.

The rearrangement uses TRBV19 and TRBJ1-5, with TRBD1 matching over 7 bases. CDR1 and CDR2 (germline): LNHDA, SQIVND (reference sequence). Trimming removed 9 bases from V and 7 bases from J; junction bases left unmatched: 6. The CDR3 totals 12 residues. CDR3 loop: CASDREGQPQHF. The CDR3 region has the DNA TGTGCCAGCGACAGGGAAGGGCAGCCCCAGCATTTT. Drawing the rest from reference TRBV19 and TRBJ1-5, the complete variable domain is DGGITQSPKYLFRKEGQNVTLSCEQNLNHDAMYWYRQDPGQGLRLIYYSQIVNDFQKGDIAEGYSVSREKKESFPLTVTSAQKNPTAFYLCASDREGQPQHFGDGTRLSIL.

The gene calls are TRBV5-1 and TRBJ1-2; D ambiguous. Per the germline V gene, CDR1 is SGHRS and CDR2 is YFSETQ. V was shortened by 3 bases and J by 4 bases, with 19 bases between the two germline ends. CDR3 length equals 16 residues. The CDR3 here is CASSSNVRQSIYGYTF. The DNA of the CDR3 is TGCGCCAGCAGCTCTAATGTTAGGCAGTCGATCTATGGCTACACCTTC. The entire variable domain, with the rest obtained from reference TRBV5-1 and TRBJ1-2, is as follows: KAGVTQTPRYLIKTRGQQVTLSCSPISGHRSVSWYQQTPGQGLQFLFEYFSETQRNKGNFPGRFSGRQFSNSRSEMNVSTLELGDSALYLCASSSNVRQSIYGYTFGSGTRLTVV.

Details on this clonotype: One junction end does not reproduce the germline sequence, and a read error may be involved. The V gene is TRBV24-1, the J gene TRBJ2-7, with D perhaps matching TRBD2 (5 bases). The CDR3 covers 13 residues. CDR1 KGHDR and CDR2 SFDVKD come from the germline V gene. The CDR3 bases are TGTGCCAGCAGTTTGAGCGGCGCCTGCGAGCAGTACTTC. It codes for CASSLSGACEQYF.

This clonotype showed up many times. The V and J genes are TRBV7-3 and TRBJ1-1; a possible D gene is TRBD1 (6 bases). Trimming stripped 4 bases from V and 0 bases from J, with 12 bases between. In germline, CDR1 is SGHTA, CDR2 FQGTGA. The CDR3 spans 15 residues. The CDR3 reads CASSSGHVMNTEAFF. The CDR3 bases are TGTGCCAGCAGCTCGGGACACGTCATGAACACTGAAGCTTTCTTT.

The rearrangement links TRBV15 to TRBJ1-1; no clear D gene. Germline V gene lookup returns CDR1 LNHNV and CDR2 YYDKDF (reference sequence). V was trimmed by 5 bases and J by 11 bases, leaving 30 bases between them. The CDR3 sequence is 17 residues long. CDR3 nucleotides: TGTGCCACCAGCGGATGGACTAGCGGAACTAACTACAATGAGGCTTTCTTT. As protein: CATSGWTSGTNYNEAFF.

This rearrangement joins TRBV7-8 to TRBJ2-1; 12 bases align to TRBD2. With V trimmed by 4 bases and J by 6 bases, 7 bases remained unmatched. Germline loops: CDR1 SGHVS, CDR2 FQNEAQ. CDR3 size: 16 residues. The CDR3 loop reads CASSSATSGSTNEQFF. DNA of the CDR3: TGTGCCAGCAGCTCCGCGACTAGCGGGAGTACCAATGAGCAGTTCTTC.

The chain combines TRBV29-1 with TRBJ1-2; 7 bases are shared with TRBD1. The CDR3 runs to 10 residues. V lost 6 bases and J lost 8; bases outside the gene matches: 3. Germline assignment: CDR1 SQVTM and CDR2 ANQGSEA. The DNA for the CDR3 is TGCAGCGTAACAGGGGCCGGCTACACCTTC. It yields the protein CSVTGAGYTF.